One and the same sample provided the 21 T cell receptor beta chains below, sequenced in a study of shared clonotypes between healthy human individuals. The method was immunoSEQ multiplex PCR; TCRdb's version includes in-frame clones alone and lacks a portion of them. The sample yields hundreds of thousands of clones, approximately 97% seen once. Naive CD8 isolation took CD45RO-negative cells positively selected for CCR7 and excluded terminally differentiated effector memory CD45RA+ cells. Sequencing was done on a sample of naive CD8+ T cells sorted from blood. These receptors were collected from a young man in good health.

This rearrangement joins TRBV7-6 to TRBJ2-1; D assignment may be TRBD1 or TRBD2 (6 bases each). Per the germline V gene, CDR1 is SGHVS and CDR2 is FNYEAQ. CDR3 length: 16 amino acids. Trimming left V 2 bases short and J 8 bases short, with 19 bases between. The chain's CDR3 is CASSLQGRDPAHEQFF. CDR3 in DNA: TGTGCCAGCAGCTTACAGGGGCGGGACCCGGCACATGAGCAGTTCTTC.

This sequence joins TRBV19 and TRBJ1-5; no firm D call. CDR1 and CDR2 (germline): LNHDA, SQIVND (reference sequence). V was pared by 8 bases and J by 1 base, with 12 bases between. This CDR3 is 14 amino acids long. CDR3 sequence: CASAADPSNQPQHF. The CDR3, as DNA: TGTGCCAGTGCCGCGGACCCAAGCAATCAGCCCCAGCATTTT.

This rearrangement joins TRBV11-2 to TRBJ1-2; D remains unclear. V shed 1 base and J shed 1 base, with 4 bases lying between them. Germline V gene sequence: CDR1 SGHAT, CDR2 FQNNGV. The CDR3 has 13 residues. Written as DNA, the CDR3 is TGTGCCAGCAGCTTAGGTTATAACTATGGCTACACCTTC. Its protein product is CASSLGYNYGYTF.

V and J are TRBV5-1 and TRBJ2-7; 11 nucleotides match TRBD2. Losses at the gene ends were 4 bases for V and 2 bases for J; bases not matched to a gene: 5. The CDR3 contains 15 residues. Germline V lookup: CDR1 SGHRS, CDR2 YFSETQ. This CDR3 reads CASSLLSGRAYEQYF. In DNA form, the CDR3 reads TGCGCCAGCAGCCTCCTTAGCGGGAGGGCCTACGAGCAGTACTTC.

The J gene is TRBJ1-5, the V gene TRBV19; 8 bases line up with TRBD1. V shed 5 bases, J shed 3 bases, and the junction held 6 bases outside the gene matches. The CDR3 length is 15 residues. CDR1 is LNHDA, CDR2 SQIVND, per germline (reference sequence). As DNA, the CDR3 is TGTGCCAGTAGTCCACGGGACAGGCCCAATCAGCCCCAGCATTTT. Its protein product is CASSPRDRPNQPQHF.

The V and J genes are TRBV7-9 and TRBJ2-1; 10 nucleotides match TRBD2. The V segment lost 1 base and the J segment 6 bases; nucleotides outside the gene matches: 3. The CDR3 loop spans 15 amino acids. In germline, CDR1 is SEHNR, CDR2 FQNEAQ (reference sequence). CDR3: CASSLVLAGSNEQFF. CDR3 nucleotide sequence: TGTGCCAGCAGCTTAGTACTAGCGGGAAGCAATGAGCAGTTCTTC.

The chain has TRBV10-3 and TRBJ2-1; D ambiguous. Germline CDR1 ENHRY, CDR2 SYGVKD. The CDR3 length is 13 residues. Between the trimmed V and J ends, which lost 6 bases and 0 bases, there was a span of 6 bases. The CDR3, as DNA: TGTGCCATCAGGGTGGGCTCCTACAATGAGCAGTTCTTC. Its protein product is CAIRVGSYNEQFF.

The chain has TRBV2 and TRBJ2-7; 15 nucleotides line up with TRBD2. The CDR3 extends over 17 amino acids. CDR1 SNHLY and CDR2 FYNNEI come from the germline V gene. The junction had 9 bases not matched to a gene; V was cut back by 6 bases and J by 3 bases. The CDR3 DNA is TGTGCCAGCAGAGCTGGACTAGCGGGAGGGTTTGACTACGAGCAGTACTTC. Amino acid sequence: CASRAGLAGGFDYEQYF.

The rearrangement uses TRBV7-9 and TRBJ1-1; D call uncertain. Germline lookup yields CDR1 SEHNR and CDR2 FQNEAQ (reference sequence). Deletions cut 0 bases from V and 4 bases from J, with 12 bases between. This CDR3 contains 15 residues. Written as DNA, the CDR3 is TGTGCCAGCAGCTTAGCGCTTCCGGCGGGCACTGAAGCTTTCTTT. Translation: CASSLALPAGTEAFF.

The chain joins TRBV4-3 to TRBJ2-1; 10 nucleotides match TRBD2. V was clipped by 4 bases and J by 3 bases; unmatched bases: 6. Germline loops: CDR1 LGHNA, CDR2 YSLEER. The CDR3 contains 16 residues. The CDR3 coding sequence is TGCGCCAGCAGCCCACTCCCTAGCGGGAGCTACAATGAGCAGTTCTTC. Translation: CASSPLPSGSYNEQFF.

The J gene is TRBJ2-1, the V gene TRBV19; D is uncertain. The CDR3 is 12 amino acids. The V end lost 4 bases, the J end lost 7 bases, and 8 bases lay between the germline ends. Germline V lookup: CDR1 LNHDA, CDR2 SQIVND (reference sequence). This CDR3 reads CASSKLSNEQFF. The DNA of the CDR3 is TGTGCCAGTAGTAAACTATCGAATGAGCAGTTCTTC. Full variable domain (remainder filled in from reference TRBV19 and TRBJ2-1): DGGITQSPKYLFRKEGQNVTLSCEQNLNHDAMYWYRQDPGQGLRLIYYSQIVNDFQKGDIAEGYSVSREKKESFPLTVTSAQKNPTAFYLCASSKLSNEQFFGPGTRLTVL.

The rearrangement joins TRBV6-1 to TRBJ2-7; D is ambiguous. V lost 4 bases, J lost 1 base, and 5 bases lay in between. The CDR3 sequence is 12 residues long. Germline loops: CDR1 MNHNS, CDR2 SASEGT. The CDR3 loop is CASSGPSYEQYF. The CDR3 bases are TGTGCCAGCAGTGGACCTTCCTACGAGCAGTACTTC.

The rearrangement joins TRBV27 to TRBJ1-3; no firm D call. The length of the CDR3 is 14 residues. Germline assignment: CDR1 MNHEY and CDR2 SMNVEV (reference sequence). V lost 4 bases and J lost 0, with 7 bases in between. In DNA form, the CDR3 reads TGTGCCAGCAGTTCGGTCGGCTCTGGAAACACCATATATTTT. It encodes CASSSVGSGNTIYF.

Concerning this clone itself: The sample has other DNA sequences that encode this CDR3 too. The J gene is TRBJ2-7, the V gene TRBV2, with unresolved D. Trimming shortened V by 6 bases and J by 7 bases, and 7 bases separated the two germline ends. Germline V lookup: CDR1 SNHLY, CDR2 FYNNEI. This CDR3 has 10 amino acids. The CDR3 nucleotides read TGTGCCAGCAGAGGAAAGGAGCAGTACTTC. As protein: CASRGKEQYF.

Only one count was recorded for this clone. J is TRBJ1-2 and V is TRBV4-1; D call uncertain. The CDR3 has 15 amino acids. The germline gives CDR1 MGHRA, CDR2 YSYEKL. Trimming cost V 0 bases and J 6 bases, with 14 bases left between them. In DNA form, the CDR3 reads TGCGCCAGCAGCCAAGATCGGGGATTTCTGGATGGCTACACCTTC. This gives the protein CASSQDRGFLDGYTF.

The chain combines TRBV7-2 with TRBJ1-5; D is possibly TRBD1 (6 bases). This CDR3 has 16 residues. In germline, CDR1 is SGHTA, CDR2 FQGNSA. V was trimmed by 0 bases and J by 7 bases, leaving 16 bases between them. The CDR3 protein is CASSLASRGAVQPQHF. In nucleotides, the CDR3 is TGTGCCAGCAGCTTAGCGTCGCGGGGGGCTGTGCAGCCCCAGCATTTT.

The chain is built from TRBV13 and TRBJ2-5, with D unresolved. V was pared by 5 bases and J by 5 bases, with 9 bases between. The V gene's germline CDR1 is PRHDT and CDR2 FYEKMQ (reference sequence). The CDR3 spans 12 residues. The CDR3 sequence: CASSPTPETQYF. The DNA for the CDR3 is TGTGCCAGCAGCCCGACCCCGGAGACCCAGTACTTC.

This chain connects TRBV27 to TRBJ2-7; 9 bases are a match to TRBD2. The germline gives CDR1 MNHEY, CDR2 SMNVEV (reference sequence). The V gene end was trimmed by 8 bases and the J gene end by 0 bases; junction bases not matched to a gene: 5. The CDR3 spans 14 residues. As DNA, the CDR3 is TGTGCCAGCCGACTAGCGGTTATCTCCTACGAGCAGTACTTC. Translating it yields CASRLAVISYEQYF.

The genes are TRBV2 and TRBJ2-7; D may be TRBD1 or TRBD2 (5 bases each). V lost 6 bases to trimming and J lost 6 bases, with 21 bases between them. The CDR3 spans 15 residues. The germline gives CDR1 SNHLY, CDR2 FYNNEI. CDR3 amino acids: CASSGAERGPLEQYF. Written as DNA, the CDR3 is TGTGCCAGCAGCGGAGCGGAGAGGGGTCCCCTCGAGCAGTACTTC.

The rearrangement links TRBV11-2 to TRBJ2-3; 10 bases align to TRBD2. Germline V gene sequence: CDR1 SGHAT, CDR2 FQNNGV. The length of the CDR3 is 16 residues. The V segment lost 5 bases and the J segment 2 bases; nucleotides outside the gene matches: 7. This CDR3 is CASSAWTSGTTDTQYF. CDR3 DNA: TGTGCCAGCAGCGCCTGGACTAGCGGAACCACAGATACGCAGTATTTT. Looking up the rest from reference TRBV11-2 and TRBJ2-3 gives the full variable domain: EAGVAQSPRYKIIEKRQSVAFWCNPISGHATLYWYQQILGQGPKLLIQFQNNGVVDDSQLPKDRFSAERLKGVDSTLKIQPAKLEDSAVYLCASSAWTSGTTDTQYFGPGTRLTVL.

The V gene is TRBV4-2, the J gene TRBJ2-7; 12 nucleotides match TRBD2. V lost 2 bases and J lost 2; bases outside the gene matches: 4. CDR3 length: 16 amino acids. The germline CDR1 and CDR2 sequences are LGHNA and YNFKEQ. CDR3: CASSQQLAGGPYEQYF. The CDR3 nucleotides are TGTGCCAGCAGCCAACAACTAGCGGGAGGACCCTACGAGCAGTACTTC.